This is a list of T cell receptor beta chains from one sample in a study of T cells after yellow fever vaccination. TCRdb analysed the 5' RACE reads with MiXCR anew, one entry per CDR3 protein. The table has 340,000 or so distinct CDR3 sequences, approximately 13% seen once; the top ten hold 3.2%. This specimen was CD4+ T cells sorted from PBMCs, taken 15 days after the yellow fever booster vaccination. The receptors were gathered from a man aged 18 to 30 who received the YFV17D yellow fever vaccine. CDR3s include the opening cysteine and the closing phenylalanine or tryptophan. The order of the fields is J gene, D gene, clone size, V gene, CDR3 DNA, CDR3 protein. D genes are given only for firm matches. The size of a clone is reported for some rows only, either as once, few or many, or as a class for expanded clones.

TRBJ2-5 | TRBD2 | NA | TRBV7-2 | TGTGCCAGCAGCTTAGGGGGCGGGGGTTTAGAGACCCAGTACTTC | CASSLGGGGLETQYF
TRBJ2-5 | NA | NA | TRBV4-3 | TGCGCCAGCAGCCAAGTGGTTGCGGGCCAAGAGACCCAGTACTTC | CASSQVVAGQETQYF
TRBJ1-6 | TRBD1 | NA | TRBV5-1 | TGCGCCAGCAGCCGGGACAGGTCGACTACCCTCCACTTT | CASSRDRSTTLHF
TRBJ2-5 | TRBD2 | NA | TRBV7-2 | TGTGCCAGCAGCCCGTGGACTAGCCCAGAGACCCAGTACTTC | CASSPWTSPETQYF
TRBJ1-4 | NA | few | TRBV12-3/TRBV12-4 | TGTGCCAGCAGTCGTGACGGTTTTGAAAAACTGTTTTTT | CASSRDGFEKLFF
TRBJ2-5 | NA | NA | TRBV4-3 | TGCGCCTGCAGCCACGTGGCAGGGGAGACCCAGTACTTC | CACSHVAGETQYF
TRBJ2-1 | NA | NA | TRBV11-3 | TGTGCCAGCAGCCCTCGGCGGGGCGGTGAGCAGTTCTTC | CASSPRRGGEQFF
TRBJ2-1 | NA | many | TRBV20-1 | TGCAGTGCTAGACGGGGCTACAATGAGCAGTTCTTC | CSARRGYNEQFF
TRBJ1-2 | NA | NA | TRBV25-1 | TGTGCCAGCAGTGAATATAGTCCTATAGGGGATGGCTACACCTTC | CASSEYSPIGDGYTF
TRBJ1-1 | NA | few | TRBV30 | TGTGCCTGGAGTGATTGGTACACTGAAGCTTTCTTT | CAWSDWYTEAFF
TRBJ2-5 | NA | many | TRBV4-1 | TGCGCCAGCAGCCCGGACAGACAAGAGACCCAGTACTTC | CASSPDRQETQYF
TRBJ2-7 | TRBD1 | few | TRBV5-1 | TGCGCCAGCAGCTTAGGGACAGGGTCCCACGAGCAGTACTTC | CASSLGTGSHEQYF
TRBJ1-4 | NA | few | TRBV4-3 | TGCGCCAGCAGCCAAGTACAGGGAAAACTGTTTTTT | CASSQVQGKLFF
TRBJ1-4 | NA | few | TRBV4-2 | TGTGCCAGCAGCCAAGACAGATCATCAACTAATGAAAAACTGTTTTTT | CASSQDRSSTNEKLFF
TRBJ1-6 | TRBD1 | NA | TRBV7-9 | TGTGCCAGCAGCTTTGGCAGGACAGGGGGTTCACCCCTCCACTTT | CASSFGRTGGSPLHF
TRBJ2-6 | NA | few | TRBV5-5 | TGTGCCAGCAGCCCGGCGGTACAGGGATCCTCTGGGGCCAACGTCCTGACTTTC | CASSPAVQGSSGANVLTF
TRBJ2-2 | NA | few | TRBV2 | TGTGCCAGCAGTGAACTACGCGCGAACACCGGGGAGCTGTTTTTT | CASSELRANTGELFF
TRBJ1-1 | NA | few | TRBV9 | TGTGCCAGCAGCGCGGGCCCGAACACTGAAGCTTTCTTT | CASSAGPNTEAFF
TRBJ1-1 | NA | NA | TRBV30 | TGTGCCTGGAGACCGGAGGGCGGAACTGAAGCTTTCTTT | CAWRPEGGTEAFF
TRBJ2-6 | NA | NA | TRBV13 | TGTGCCAGCACCGCTTGGCAGCTAGCGCGTCCCTCTGGGGCCAACGTCCTGACTTTC | CASTAWQLARPSGANVLTF
TRBJ2-1 | TRBD1 | NA | TRBV3-1 | TGTGCCAGCAGCCCCCCCCGGACAGGGAACTACAATGAGCAGTTCTTC | CASSPPRTGNYNEQFF
TRBJ2-4 | NA | NA | TRBV2 | TGTGCCAGCGGGGGGCCGGCCAAAAACATTCAGTACTTC | CASGGPAKNIQYF
TRBJ1-1 | NA | NA | TRBV21-1 | TGTGCCACCTCACACAGGGGGCGGAACACTGAAGCTTTCTTT | CATSHRGRNTEAFF
TRBJ1-1 | NA | NA | TRBV10-3 | TGTGCCATCTCTCGGGCCCGGGGGACTGAAGCTTTCTTT | CAISRARGTEAFF
TRBJ2-3 | NA | few | TRBV20-1 | TGCAGTGAAGGCCAGCGGAGCACAGATACGCAGTATTTT | CSEGQRSTDTQYF
TRBJ2-7 | NA | few | TRBV5-1 | TGCGCCAGCAGCTCCCCCCCAGGGGTTATCTACGAGCAGTACTTC | CASSSPPGVIYEQYF
TRBJ2-7 | NA | many | TRBV12-3/TRBV12-4 | TGTGCCAGCAGTCCGGCTAGCTACGAGCAGTACTTC | CASSPASYEQYF